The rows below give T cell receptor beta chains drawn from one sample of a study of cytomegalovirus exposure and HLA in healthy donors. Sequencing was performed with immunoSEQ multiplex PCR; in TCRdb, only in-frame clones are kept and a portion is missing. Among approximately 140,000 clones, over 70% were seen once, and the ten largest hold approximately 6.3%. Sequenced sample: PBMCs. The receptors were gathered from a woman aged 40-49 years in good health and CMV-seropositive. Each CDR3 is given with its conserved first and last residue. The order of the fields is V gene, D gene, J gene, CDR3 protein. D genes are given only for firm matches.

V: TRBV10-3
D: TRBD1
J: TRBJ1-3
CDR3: CAISDTSDRGWFSGNTIYF

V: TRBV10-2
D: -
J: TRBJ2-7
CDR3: CASSDHPTVGPGSEQYF

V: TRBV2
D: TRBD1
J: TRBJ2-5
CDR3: CASRFRDRQETQYF

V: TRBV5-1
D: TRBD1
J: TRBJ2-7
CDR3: CASSLALGQGDEQYF

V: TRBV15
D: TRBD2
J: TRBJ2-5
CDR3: CATSRGGGGSQETQYF

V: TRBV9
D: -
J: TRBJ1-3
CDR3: CASSAGGAGNTIYF

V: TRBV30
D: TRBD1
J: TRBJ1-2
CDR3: CAWSYGQGGYGYTF

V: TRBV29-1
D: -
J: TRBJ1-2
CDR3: CSVSAGADYGYTF

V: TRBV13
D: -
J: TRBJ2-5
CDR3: CASSLRLDQETQYF

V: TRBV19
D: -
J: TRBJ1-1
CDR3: CASSKRDTSTEAFF

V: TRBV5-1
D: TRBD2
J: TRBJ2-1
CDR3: CASSLESGGPGEQFF

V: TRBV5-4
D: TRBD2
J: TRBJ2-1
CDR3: CASSLGSSGVNEQFF

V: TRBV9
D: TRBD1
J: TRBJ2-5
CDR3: CASSVDYRGETQYF

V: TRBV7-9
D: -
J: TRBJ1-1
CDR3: CASSLGAPSGAFF

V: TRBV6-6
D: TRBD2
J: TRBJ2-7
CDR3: CASSGAGVTYGQYF

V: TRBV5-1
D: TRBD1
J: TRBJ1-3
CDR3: CASSRTGDGNTIYF

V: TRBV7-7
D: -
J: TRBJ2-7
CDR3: CASSPAVAGKQYF

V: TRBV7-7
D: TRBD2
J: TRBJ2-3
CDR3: CASSPASGLADTQYF

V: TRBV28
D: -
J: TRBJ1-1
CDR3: CASSLTLRGTEAFF

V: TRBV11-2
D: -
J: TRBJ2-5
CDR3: CASSLDQDFQETQYF

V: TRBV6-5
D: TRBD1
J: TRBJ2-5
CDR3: CASSQGQGSQETQYF

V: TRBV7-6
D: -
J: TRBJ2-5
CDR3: CASSSHRTGVQETQYF

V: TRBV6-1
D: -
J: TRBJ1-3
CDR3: CASRSYGDSGNTIYF

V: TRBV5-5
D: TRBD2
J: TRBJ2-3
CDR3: CASSLERAGASTDTQYF

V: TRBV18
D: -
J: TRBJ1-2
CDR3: CASSPGLGTANYGYTF

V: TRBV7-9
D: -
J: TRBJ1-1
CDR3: CASSVMNTEAFF

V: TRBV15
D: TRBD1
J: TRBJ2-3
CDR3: CATSRVMGQGTDTQYF

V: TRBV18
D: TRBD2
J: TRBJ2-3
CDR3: CASSPRGGPYTDTQYF

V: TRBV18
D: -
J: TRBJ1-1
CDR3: CASSPRFLGATEAFF

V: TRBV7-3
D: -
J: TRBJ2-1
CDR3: CASSFRGGGIREQFF

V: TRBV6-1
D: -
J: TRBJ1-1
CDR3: CAIPGLFMNTEAFF

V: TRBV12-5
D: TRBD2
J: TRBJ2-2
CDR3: CASGSRRGANTGELFF

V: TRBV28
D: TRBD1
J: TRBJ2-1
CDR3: CASSSGTASNNEQFF

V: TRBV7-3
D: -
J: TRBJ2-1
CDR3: CASSLGLGAYQFF

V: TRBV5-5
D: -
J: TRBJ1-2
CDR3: CASSSTTNYGYTF

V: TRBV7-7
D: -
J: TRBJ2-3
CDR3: CASSLGSGDTQYF

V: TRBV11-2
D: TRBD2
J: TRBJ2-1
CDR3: CASSLLAGSYNEQFF

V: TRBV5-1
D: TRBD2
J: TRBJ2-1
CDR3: CASTPTSGGSYNEQFF

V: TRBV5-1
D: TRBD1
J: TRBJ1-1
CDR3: CASSLGGTGLNTEAFF

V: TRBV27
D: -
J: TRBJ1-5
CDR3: CASSLNTANQPQHF

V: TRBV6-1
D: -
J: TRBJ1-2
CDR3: CASSEVGGRGPNYGYTF

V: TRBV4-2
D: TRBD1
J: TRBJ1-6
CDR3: CASSQGQSSYNSPLHF

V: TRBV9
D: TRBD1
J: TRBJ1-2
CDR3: CASSVGTGGVGGYTF